The count of the clone carrying this TCR beta chain is one. Its antigen is undetermined. Without the conserved terminal phenylalanine or tryptophan, this CDR3 likely stems from a read error. The DNA is omitted, as the CDR3 cannot be located on it reliably, and the CDR3 follows TCRdb's listing. Treatment noted: roughly 10-day PBMC culture with coronavirus spike peptide pools or control peptides (ViraFEST assay). Cultured CD4+ T-cell DNA underwent Oncomine TCR Beta short-read sequencing. MiXCR was run by TCRdb on the PCR reads, yielding one entry per CDR3 protein. The table has approximately 17,000 distinct CDR3 sequences, about half seen once. Germline loops: CDR1 MNHNS, CDR2 SASEGT. The CDR3 is 17 residues long, ends included. This specimen belongs to a study of vaccination and CD4 T cells after COVID-19. Study details: The study collected post-vaccine samples a median around 73 days after dose two, with a range of 14 to 241. The stimulating agents, overlapping spike peptides, came from SARS-CoV-2, HCoV-NL63, HCoV-OC43 and HCoV-229E. Either a CEFX pool, an HIV-1 Nef pool, or no peptide was added to control cultures. Findings and limits, study-wide: Spike mono-reactivity was the property of 304 of 307 vaccine-specific clones in convalescent patients.

The chain joins TRBV6-1 to TRBJ2-1; the DNA was not used to check the table's D call, TRBD1. The sample consisted of CD4+ T cells from blood, cultured in vitro. The sequence was obtained from a human donor who had recovered from COVID-19. CDR3 protein: CASSATRQGALAGASFI.